The rows below give T cell receptor beta chains drawn from one sample of a study of cytomegalovirus exposure and HLA in healthy donors. TCRdb's table, derived via immunoSEQ multiplex PCR, lists solely in-frame clones and lacks some. The table shows 160,000 or so clones, with 88% occurring only once. Source material: PBMCs. The source is a man in his late teens or twenties in good health and CMV-seronegative. CDR3s include the opening cysteine and the closing phenylalanine or tryptophan. Fields, in order: D gene, clone size, V gene, J gene, CDR3 protein, CDR3 DNA. The D gene is left open where the match is weak. Expanded clones are given a class, and other clones once, few, many or no size at all.

d_gene: -
abundance: -
v_gene: TRBV21-1
j_gene: TRBJ2-2
CDR3aa: CASSKGRQGDTGELFF
CDR3nt: TGTGCCAGCAGCAAAGGCAGGCAGGGTGACACCGGGGAGCTGTTTTTT

d_gene: TRBD2
abundance: once
v_gene: TRBV4-3
j_gene: TRBJ2-4
CDR3aa: CASSQERASGIPKNIQYF
CDR3nt: TGCGCCAGCAGCCAAGAGAGGGCAAGCGGGATCCCCAAAAACATTCAGTACTTC

d_gene: TRBD1
abundance: once
v_gene: TRBV7-2
j_gene: TRBJ1-4
CDR3aa: CASSSQIQGALGEKLFF
CDR3nt: TGTGCCAGCAGCTCGCAAATACAGGGGGCTCTAGGAGAAAAACTGTTTTTT

d_gene: -
abundance: -
v_gene: TRBV7-2
j_gene: TRBJ2-4
CDR3aa: CASSPWLSSEAKNIQYF
CDR3nt: TGTGCCAGCAGCCCCTGGTTGTCTAGCGAAGCCAAAAACATTCAGTACTTC

d_gene: TRBD2
abundance: -
v_gene: TRBV27
j_gene: TRBJ2-1
CDR3aa: CASSLSLAGGVEQFF
CDR3nt: TGTGCCAGCAGTTTATCACTAGCGGGAGGTGTTGAGCAGTTCTTC

d_gene: -
abundance: -
v_gene: TRBV1
j_gene: TRBJ2-2
CDR3aa: CTSSQNSPGQGFTGELFF
CDR3nt: TGCACCAGCAGCCAAAACTCTCCGGGACAGGGGTTCACCGGGGAGCTGTTTTTT

d_gene: -
abundance: -
v_gene: TRBV10-3
j_gene: TRBJ1-1
CDR3aa: CAISEAVNTEAFF
CDR3nt: TGTGCCATCAGTGAGGCAGTGAACACTGAAGCTTTCTTT

d_gene: -
abundance: once
v_gene: TRBV6-1
j_gene: TRBJ2-1
CDR3aa: CASKPLSSYNEQFF
CDR3nt: TGTGCCAGCAAACCATTGAGCTCCTACAATGAGCAGTTCTTC

d_gene: TRBD2
abundance: -
v_gene: TRBV30
j_gene: TRBJ2-1
CDR3aa: CAWSGTSGPKQFF
CDR3nt: TGTGCCTGGAGCGGGACTAGCGGACCTAAGCAGTTCTTC

d_gene: -
abundance: -
v_gene: TRBV4-1
j_gene: TRBJ1-5
CDR3aa: CASSQDHFGDPPQHF
CDR3nt: TGCGCCAGCAGCCAAGACCATTTTGGAGATCCGCCCCAGCATTTT

d_gene: -
abundance: -
v_gene: TRBV19
j_gene: TRBJ1-2
CDR3aa: CASSMSGNYGYTF
CDR3nt: TGTGCCAGTAGTATGAGCGGGAACTATGGCTACACCTTC

d_gene: TRBD1
abundance: -
v_gene: TRBV6-5
j_gene: TRBJ1-6
CDR3aa: CASSYGTGGGGSPLHF
CDR3nt: TGTGCCAGCAGTTACGGGACAGGGGGCGGGGGATCACCCCTCCACTTT

d_gene: TRBD2
abundance: once
v_gene: TRBV2
j_gene: TRBJ2-1
CDR3aa: CASSPGGLAGGRYNEQFF
CDR3nt: TGTGCCAGCAGTCCCGGGGGACTAGCGGGGGGTCGCTACAATGAGCAGTTCTTC

d_gene: -
abundance: -
v_gene: TRBV10-1
j_gene: TRBJ2-3
CDR3aa: CASSLSRGSTDTQYF
CDR3nt: TGCGCCAGCAGTCTCTCTCGGGGTAGCACAGATACGCAGTATTTT

d_gene: -
abundance: -
v_gene: TRBV6-4
j_gene: TRBJ1-2
CDR3aa: CASSEHGGYGYTF
CDR3nt: TGTGCCAGCAGTGAACATGGCGGCTATGGCTACACCTTC

d_gene: -
abundance: -
v_gene: TRBV7-9
j_gene: TRBJ1-1
CDR3aa: CASSWHLKAFF
CDR3nt: TGTGCCAGCAGCTGGCACCTCAAAGCTTTCTTT

d_gene: -
abundance: -
v_gene: TRBV7-6
j_gene: TRBJ1-5
CDR3aa: CASSSSEPQHF
CDR3nt: TGTGCCAGCAGCTCCAGTGAGCCCCAGCATTTT

d_gene: TRBD2
abundance: -
v_gene: TRBV2
j_gene: TRBJ2-5
CDR3aa: CASSVGERGKTQYF
CDR3nt: TGTGCCAGCAGTGTAGGGGAGCGGGGGAAGACCCAGTACTTC

d_gene: -
abundance: once
v_gene: TRBV6-1
j_gene: TRBJ2-5
CDR3aa: CASSEGGQVQETQYF
CDR3nt: TGTGCCAGCAGTGAAGGGGGGCAGGTCCAAGAGACCCAGTACTTC

d_gene: TRBD1
abundance: -
v_gene: TRBV4-1
j_gene: TRBJ2-4
CDR3aa: CASSPGQGGGKNIQYF
CDR3nt: TGCGCCAGCAGCCCAGGACAGGGGGGTGGCAAAAACATTCAGTACTTC

d_gene: TRBD1
abundance: once
v_gene: TRBV29-1
j_gene: TRBJ1-2
CDR3aa: CSVKDRGRGYTF
CDR3nt: TGCAGCGTAAAGGACAGGGGTCGTGGCTACACCTTC

d_gene: -
abundance: -
v_gene: TRBV6-5
j_gene: TRBJ1-1
CDR3aa: CASSQGTLATEAFF
CDR3nt: TGTGCCAGCAGCCAGGGGACCTTGGCCACTGAAGCTTTCTTT

d_gene: TRBD2
abundance: -
v_gene: TRBV18
j_gene: TRBJ2-5
CDR3aa: CASSSSGRSQETQYF
CDR3nt: TGTGCCAGCTCATCTAGCGGGAGGTCCCAAGAGACCCAGTACTTC

d_gene: -
abundance: -
v_gene: TRBV7-6
j_gene: TRBJ1-4
CDR3aa: CASSGGRPIAANEKLFF
CDR3nt: TGTGCCAGCAGCGGAGGACGCCCAATCGCAGCTAATGAAAAACTGTTTTTT

d_gene: -
abundance: -
v_gene: TRBV4-2
j_gene: TRBJ2-1
CDR3aa: CASSRGHNPGDEQFF
CDR3nt: TGTGCCAGCAGCCGTGGGCACAACCCAGGCGATGAGCAGTTCTTC

d_gene: -
abundance: few
v_gene: TRBV5-1
j_gene: TRBJ1-5
CDR3aa: CASSPGQDQPQHF
CDR3nt: TGCGCCAGCAGCCCCGGACAAGATCAGCCCCAGCATTTT

d_gene: -
abundance: -
v_gene: TRBV5-1
j_gene: TRBJ2-5
CDR3aa: CASSLVVAEETQYF
CDR3nt: TGCGCCAGCAGCTTGGTAGTAGCGGAAGAGACCCAGTACTTC

d_gene: TRBD1
abundance: -
v_gene: TRBV10-3
j_gene: TRBJ1-2
CDR3aa: CATQGARGYTF
CDR3nt: TGTGCCACCCAGGGGGCTCGGGGCTACACCTTC